This TCR beta chain was profiled in a study of cytomegalovirus exposure and HLA in healthy donors. General observations from the study: Prediction of most subjects' HLA-A and HLA-B alleles by TCR beta sequences was reportedly accurate. Listed as cytomegalovirus-associated were approximately 160 TCR beta chains.

This clone was observed a few times. As yet, its antigen is unknown. The CDR3 runs to 15 residues. Vbeta (60) and Jbeta (13) primers were used in the PCR. Profiling relied on immunoSEQ multiplex PCR, and the TCRdb table lists in-frame clones only, not all of them. The profile covers more than 130,000 clones, with just under 80% appearing a single time and around 2% taken by the ten largest. The sample taken for sequencing was PBMCs. The source of this sequence is a man younger than 40 in good health and CMV-seronegative. This chain connects TRBV21-1 to TRBJ2-1; TRBD2 was called by the table and not checked on the DNA. TRBV21-1 is described as a pseudogene. The CDR3 here is CASSNAPGLAGEQFF. The CDR3 DNA is TGTGCCAGCAGCAACGCCCCGGGACTAGCGGGTGAGCAGTTCTTC.